This TCR beta chain is from a study of blood T cell repertoires in COVID-19. Study-wide background: There were acute and convalescent COVID-19 samples, and they came from the United States, Italy and Spain.

Sequencing was performed with immunoSEQ multiplex PCR; in TCRdb, only in-frame clones are kept and a portion is missing. The table lists 240,000 or so clones, around 85% of them singletons. In terms of age and location, participants ranged from about 18 to 100 years and lived in fewer than 30 US areas. The length of the CDR3 is 15 residues. Trimming took 3 bases from V and 6 from J; bases not matched to a gene: 4. CDR1 is SGHNT, CDR2 YENEEA, per germline. The rearrangement joins TRBV11-3 to TRBJ2-3; the match to TRBD2 covers 12 bases. The receptor's source is a woman aged 40 to 50 with acute COVID-19. Sample: PBMCs or T cells enriched from blood (not recorded which). CDR3 coding DNA: TGTGCCAGCAGCTTGACTAGCGGGAGATGGGATACGCAGTATTTT. It is translated as CASSLTSGRWDTQYF.